This T cell receptor (beta chain) was identified during a study of beta chain features in type 1 diabetes. Overall study: The number of sorted cells examined across all samples was around 99 million.

Averaging about 0.12 L, one heparinised blood draw came from each individual donor. This clone came up a few times. Its antigen is unidentified. The study, taken as a whole, reports: Across all four CD4+ subsets, people with type 1 diabetes showed modestly shorter TCRB CDR3s.

The CDR3 is 13 residues long. V gave up 1 base and J gave up 3 bases, with 6 bases separating them. Germline CDR1 reads SGHDN; CDR2 reads FVKESK. Sequenced material consisted of expressed TCRB transcripts (all of the isolated RNA was reverse transcribed). Sequencing was performed with immunoSEQ multiplex PCR; in TCRdb, only in-frame clones are kept and a portion is missing. The table has under 400,000 clones, around an eighth seen once. The sequence was collected from a woman between 18 and 29 years old with type 1 diabetes. This rearrangement joins TRBV14 to TRBJ2-5; D is uncertain. Sequencing input: naive CD4+ T cells from blood. The DNA for the CDR3 is TGTGCCAGCAGCCAAGGGCTGGAAGAGACCCAGTACTTC. As protein: CASSQGLEETQYF.